Sequencing of this T cell receptor (beta chain) was carried out in a study of TIL therapy for anti-PD-1-resistant metastatic lung cancer. Study at large: Tumors had a median PD-L1 proportion score of 4.5% to 7%.

This clone showed up just once. Sample time point: pre-treatment sample, taken before nivolumab and TIL therapy. V lost 5 bases to trimming and J lost 0 bases, with 13 bases between them. The CDR3 extends over 15 amino acids. CDR1 and CDR2 from the germline V gene are SGHTA and FQGNSA. The libraries were made with immunoSEQ v3. Only in-frame clones appear in the TCRdb table, and some are missing; sequencing was by immunoSEQ multiplex PCR. Here the sample spans some 37,000 clones, less than 75% being singletons. The source is a person aged 25 to 85 with non-small cell lung cancer. This chain joins TRBV7-2 and TRBJ1-1; D gene ambiguous. Material: blood, obtained at baseline. Written as DNA, the CDR3 is TGTGCCAGCAGCCCAACGCAGGCCTTGAACACTGAAGCTTTCTTT. Protein product: CASSPTQALNTEAFF. Variable domain in full (rest from reference TRBV7-2 and TRBJ1-1): GAGVSQSPSNKVTEKGKDVELRCDPISGHTALYWYRQSLGQGLEFLIYFQGNSAPDKSGLPSDRFSAERTGGSVSTLTIQRTQQEDSAVYLCASSPTQALNTEAFFGQGTRLTVV.